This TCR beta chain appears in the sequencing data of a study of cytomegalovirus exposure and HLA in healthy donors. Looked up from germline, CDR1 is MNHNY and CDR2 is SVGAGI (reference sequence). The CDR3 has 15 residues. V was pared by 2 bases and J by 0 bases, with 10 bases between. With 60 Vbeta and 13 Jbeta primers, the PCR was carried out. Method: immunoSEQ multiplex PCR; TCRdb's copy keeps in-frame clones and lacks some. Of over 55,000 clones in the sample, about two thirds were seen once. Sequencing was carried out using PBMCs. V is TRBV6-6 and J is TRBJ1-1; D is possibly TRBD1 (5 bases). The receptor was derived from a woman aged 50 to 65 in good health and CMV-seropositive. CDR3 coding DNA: TGTGCCAGCAGTTACGGGGGAGGGGTGAACACTGAAGCTTTCTTT. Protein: CASSYGGGVNTEAFF.